This paragraph reports one TCR beta chain. Its antigen remains unidentified. Unsorted bulk tissue of about 19-33 mg yielded co-extracted RNA and DNA. Tumor regions sampled: superior, inferior, left, right poles, and centre. The data were obtained in a study of tumor-infiltrating lymphocytes in primary liver carcinoma. Study-wide findings and caveats: Significantly greater top-250-clone fractions characterized tumors relative to blood (p = 0.039). Less overlap was seen in tumor-adjacent and tumor-blood pairs than in tumor region pairs. A fraction of only about 7.5-24% of top clones appeared in all five tumor regions.

Trimming stripped 2 bases from V and 8 bases from J, with 22 bases between. This CDR3 spans 16 amino acids. Germline V lookup: CDR1 MNHNY, CDR2 SVGAGI (reference sequence). Synthesis of TCR beta cDNA was carried out from approximately 470 ng total RNA with a constant-region primer. Libraries covering TCR beta were generated through three nested multiplex PCR rounds (using a slightly modified ARM-PCR). Amplification in the first two PCR rounds was performed using TRBV1-TRBV30 forward primers and a C-beta reverse primer for 10 cycles each. A single record per CDR3 protein comes from TCRdb applying MiXCR to the multiplex PCR reads. The table has 52,000 or so distinct CDR3 sequences, around 77% seen once; the top ten hold around 22%.

Input material: liver tumor tissue from sampling region 5. As for subset: tumor region T5, tumor centre. This clonotype was obtained from a man aged 35-49 years with primary liver carcinoma and hepatitis B virus infection. The chain links TRBV6-6 to TRBJ2-7, with D perhaps matching TRBD2 (7 bases). The CDR3 bases are TGTGCCAGCAGTTACGGGTCGGGGGGCCTAGACGACAAGCAGTACTTC. Translation: CASSYGSGGLDDKQYF.